The 22 T cell receptor beta chains given below trace back to one sample, sequenced in a study of control samples from healthy donors and cancer patients. Sequenced by immunoSEQ multiplex PCR; TCRdb stores in-frame clones only, minus some. The sample carries some 410,000 clones, about 93% recorded once. The sequencing input was PBMCs. The receptors derive from a man aged 35-49 years with head and neck cancer.

The rearrangement uses TRBV28 and TRBJ2-3; tentative D call: TRBD2 (6 bases). This CDR3 is built from 14 residues. Trimming stripped 7 bases from V and 0 bases from J, with 11 bases between. Germline V lookup: CDR1 MDHEN, CDR2 SYDVKM. The CDR3 bases are TGTGCCAGCAAGGCGGGGTTAAGCACAGATACGCAGTATTTT. It encodes CASKAGLSTDTQYF.

This sequence joins TRBV30 and TRBJ1-2; the D is unclear. Deletions cut 1 base from V and 5 bases from J, with 11 bases between. CDR1 is GTSNPN and CDR2 is SVGIG in the germline V gene (reference sequence). CDR3 length: 13 residues. The CDR3 here is CAWSAGSKYGYTF. CDR3 sequence (DNA): TGTGCCTGGAGTGCTGGGTCAAAGTATGGCTACACCTTC.

The chain couples TRBV6-4 to TRBJ2-1, with 13 bases lining up with TRBD2. There are 16 residues in the CDR3. CDR1 and CDR2 (germline): MRHNA, SNTAGT. J gave up 8 bases and V 5 bases, and 9 bases lay outside the gene matches. CDR3 residues: CASSRTSGGATDEQFF. The CDR3, as DNA: TGTGCCAGCAGTCGCACTAGCGGGGGGGCCACGGATGAGCAGTTCTTC.

V gene TRBV4-3 combines with J gene TRBJ1-3, with no clear D. Deletions cut 0 bases from V and 2 bases from J, with 14 bases between. The CDR3 covers 17 residues. Germline CDR1 is LGHNA and CDR2 is YSLEER. CDR3 in DNA: TGCGCCAGCAGCCAAGATATTATAGGGATTACTGGAAACACCATATATTTT. As protein: CASSQDIIGITGNTIYF.

This sequence joins TRBV5-6 and TRBJ1-2, with D perhaps matching TRBD1 (6 bases). V shed 3 bases and J shed 4 bases, with 28 bases lying between them. CDR3 size: 19 residues. Germline V gene sequence: CDR1 SGHDT, CDR2 YYEEEE. In DNA, the CDR3 is TGTGCCAGCAGCTCGGAGACGGACAGACCTTCCCGGAACTCCTATGGCTACACCTTC. Its translation: CASSSETDRPSRNSYGYTF.

V usage is TRBV6-5 and J usage is TRBJ2-7, with 8 bases that match TRBD1. The V gene end was trimmed by 5 bases and the J gene end by 1 base; junction bases not matched to a gene: 4. Germline CDR1 is MNHEY and CDR2 is SVGAGI. The CDR3 is made up of 14 amino acids. CDR3: CASSNRQGSYEQYF. The CDR3 DNA reads TGTGCCAGCAGTAACCGACAGGGGTCCTACGAGCAGTACTTC.

The V gene is TRBV4-2, the J gene TRBJ2-1; D gene uncertain. The V end was cut by 0 bases, the J end by 7 bases, with 10 bases between. The V gene's germline CDR1 is LGHNA and CDR2 YNFKEQ. The CDR3 has 14 residues. The CDR3, as DNA: TGTGCCAGCAGCCAAGAAGGCCTAGGAAATGAGCAGTTCTTC. Its translation: CASSQEGLGNEQFF.

The V and J genes are TRBV2 and TRBJ2-3, with D perhaps TRBD1 or TRBD2 (5 bases each). The length of the CDR3 is 16 residues. V was cut by 6 bases and J by 2 bases, with 18 bases left in between. CDR1 and CDR2 from the germline V gene are SNHLY and FYNNEI. The DNA for the CDR3 is TGTGCCAGCAGCGGGCCCGGGACGGACGCCACAGATACGCAGTATTTT. Amino acid sequence: CASSGPGTDATDTQYF.

The chain combines TRBV18 with TRBJ1-1; tentatively, D is TRBD1 (5 bases). The V end lost 3 bases, the J end lost 3 bases, and 11 bases lay between the germline ends. Germline V gene sequence: CDR1 KGHSH, CDR2 LQKENI. The CDR3 consists of 14 residues. The CDR3 DNA sequence: TGTGCCAGCTCACCGACGGGGGGTTACACTGAAGCTTTCTTT. Its translation: CASSPTGGYTEAFF.

This clone has only a few counts. The V and J genes are TRBV12-5 and TRBJ2-5, with D perhaps TRBD2 (6 bases). The V and J ends lost 9 bases and 1 base respectively, with 12 bases between them. The CDR3 sequence is 13 residues long. Germline V gene lookup returns CDR1 LGHNT and CDR2 FRNRAP. CDR3 protein: CAREGGVQETQYF. CDR3 DNA: TGTGCTAGGGAGGGTGGGGTCCAAGAGACCCAGTACTTC.

This CDR3 is CASSFWSSGANVLTF. The CDR3 DNA is TGTGCCAGCAGTTTCTGGAGCTCTGGGGCCAACGTCCTGACTTTC. The chain has TRBV28 and TRBJ2-6; D gene ambiguous. This CDR3 spans 15 amino acids. Germline V gene data show CDR1 as MDHEN and CDR2 as SYDVKM. Trimming removed 3 bases at V and 0 bases at J, with 6 bases between.

The J gene is TRBJ1-1, the V gene TRBV5-3, with 9 bases that match TRBD1. TRBV5-3 is known as an ORF, though its function is uncertain. This CDR3 is built from 19 residues. After removal of 4 bases from V and 6 bases from J, the junction contained 22 bases not matched to a gene. Written as DNA, the CDR3 is TGTGCCAGAAGCCCCCACCAAAACGTTAACAGGGGGCCTAGCCCTGAAGCTTTCTTT. Its protein product is CARSPHQNVNRGPSPEAFF.

This chain joins TRBV28 and TRBJ2-1; 9 positions match TRBD2. This CDR3 region has 15 residues. Germline-derived CDR1 and CDR2 are MDHEN and SYDVKM. Trimming removed 7 bases from V and 9 bases from J; junction bases left unmatched: 13. The CDR3 here is CASTPVGREGAEQFF. The CDR3 DNA reads TGTGCCAGCACCCCAGTAGGGCGGGAGGGTGCTGAGCAGTTCTTC.

The chain recombines TRBV9 with TRBJ2-3; 9 nucleotides agree with TRBD2. The V and J ends lost 4 bases and 4 bases, in that order; junction bases with no gene match: 13. The CDR3 has 17 amino acids. Germline values: CDR1 SGDLS, CDR2 YYNGEE. The chain's CDR3 is CASSPSFGGRAPDTQYF. CDR3 coding DNA: TGTGCCAGCAGCCCCTCCTTCGGCGGGAGGGCCCCAGATACGCAGTATTTT.

V is TRBV30 and J is TRBJ2-2; TRBD2 aligns across 7 bases. V shed 4 bases, J shed 5 bases, and the junction held 10 bases outside the gene matches. CDR3 length: 15 residues. Germline assignment: CDR1 GTSNPN and CDR2 SVGIG (reference sequence). CDR3 sequence (DNA): TGTGCCTGGACACCAATAAGCGGGAATACCGGGGAGCTGTTTTTT. Its protein is CAWTPISGNTGELFF.

The chain uses TRBV9 and TRBJ2-7; tentative D call: TRBD1 (6 bases). The V and J ends lost 0 bases and 0 bases respectively, with 10 bases between them. CDR1 and CDR2 (germline): SGDLS, YYNGEE. The CDR3 is 15 amino acids. CDR3 amino acids: CASSVAGQSSYEQYF. CDR3 in DNA: TGTGCCAGCAGCGTAGCGGGACAAAGCTCCTACGAGCAGTACTTC. Full variable domain (outside the CDR3, taken from reference TRBV9 and TRBJ2-7): DSGVTQTPKHLITATGQRVTLRCSPRSGDLSVYWYQQSLDQGLQFLIQYYNGEERAKGNILERFSAQQFPDLHSELNLSSLELGDSALYFCASSVAGQSSYEQYFGPGTRLTVT.

This sequence joins TRBV3-1 (or the pseudogene TRBV3-2) and TRBJ2-1; 11 nucleotides match TRBD2. The V gene end was trimmed by 3 bases and the J gene end by 6 bases; junction bases not matched to a gene: 7. Germline CDR1 and CDR2: LGHDT and YNNKEL (reference sequence). The length of the CDR3 is 16 residues. CDR3 DNA: TGTGCCAGCAGCCATCTTAGCGGGAGGGCCGCCAATGAGCAGTTCTTC. Amino acid sequence: CASSHLSGRAANEQFF.

The chain has TRBV9 and TRBJ2-7, with TRBD1 matching 8 bases. The CDR3 is made up of 16 amino acids. Per germline, CDR1 SGDLS and CDR2 YYNGEE. Trimming removed 4 bases from V and 3 bases from J; junction bases left unmatched: 12. CDR3 coding DNA: TGTGCCAGCAGCTCCCCAGGGGGCGGGACGGACTACGAGCAGTACTTC. Translated, it gives CASSSPGGGTDYEQYF.

CDR3: CASSQVGTSGYNEQFF. The CDR3 region has the DNA TGTGCCAGCTCACAAGTGGGGACTAGCGGGTACAATGAGCAGTTCTTC. The chain carries TRBV18 and TRBJ2-1; 12 bases are a match to TRBD2. Germline CDR1 and CDR2: KGHSH and LQKENI. V shed 4 bases and J 4 bases; nucleotides not matched to a gene: 5. The CDR3 loop spans 16 amino acids.

This sequence joins TRBV27 and TRBJ2-7, with TRBD2 matching over 10 bases. The CDR3 extends over 17 amino acids. V lost 5 bases, J lost 3 bases, and 13 bases stayed unmatched. Germline loops: CDR1 MNHEY, CDR2 SMNVEV (reference sequence). CDR3 in amino acids: CASSPLPPLAGDYEQYF. The CDR3 DNA reads as TGTGCCAGCAGTCCTCTGCCCCCCCTAGCGGGAGACTACGAGCAGTACTTC.

This rearrangement joins TRBV19 to TRBJ2-5; perhaps D is TRBD1 or TRBD2 (6 bases each). The CDR3 covers 14 residues. V was clipped by 3 bases and J by 5 bases, with 13 bases between them. CDR1 LNHDA and CDR2 SQIVND come from the germline V gene (reference sequence). CDR3 loop: CASSIWGARETQYF. CDR3 in DNA: TGTGCCAGTAGTATTTGGGGGGCTAGGGAGACCCAGTACTTC.

This sequence joins TRBV29-1 and TRBJ2-2; D gene uncertain. CDR1 is SQVTM and CDR2 is ANQGSEA in the germline V gene. The CDR3 is made up of 12 amino acids. V dropped 7 bases and J dropped 4 bases, with 10 bases sitting between them. In DNA form, the CDR3 reads TGCAGCGCCCTGAGGTCCACCGGGGAGCTGTTTTTT. Translated, it gives CSALRSTGELFF.